This TCR beta chain is drawn from a study of cytomegalovirus exposure and HLA in healthy donors. Whole-study findings and limits: The authors listed 150 or so TCR beta chains as cytomegalovirus-associated. Using the classifier, cytomegalovirus status was reportedly diagnosed with high specificity and sensitivity.

TCRdb's table, derived via immunoSEQ multiplex PCR, lists solely in-frame clones and lacks some. The profile shows about 140,000 clones, 85% to 90% of them singletons. The J segment lost 4 bases and the V segment lost 7 bases, leaving 19 bases of the junction unmatched. The germline CDR1 and CDR2 sequences are LNHDA and SQIVND (reference sequence). CDR3 size: 20 residues. Comments on this clone: The target antigen is unknown.

What was sequenced was PBMCs. The origin of this receptor is a woman aged 18-29 years in good health and CMV-seropositive. This chain links TRBV19 with TRBJ2-2; 12 bases agree with TRBD1. The CDR3 region has the DNA TGTGCCAGTATCAGGGGCCCAGGGACAGGGGGCGCGGGCGGCACCGGGGAGCTGTTTTTT. Translation gives CASIRGPGTGGAGGTGELFF.